This T cell receptor (beta chain) was recorded in a study of shared clonotypes between healthy human individuals. Study-level results: Naive CD4 clonotype sharing across several donors was approximately 5%.

Assay execution proceeded at the deep level. Only in-frame clones appear in the TCRdb table, and some are missing; sequencing was by immunoSEQ multiplex PCR. The sample records over a million clones, 60% to 80% being singletons. V lost 5 bases, J lost 2 bases, and 8 bases stayed unmatched. The CDR3 runs 16 residues. The germline CDR1 and CDR2 sequences are SEHNR and FQNEAQ (reference sequence). Concerning this clone: Its target is not known.

Every one of the donors was a Caucasian adult that lived in Nashville, Tennessee. In the CD4+ fraction, cells were divided into CD45RA+ naive and CD45RA-negative memory subsets. The chain is built from TRBV7-9 and TRBJ2-5, with 10 bases fitting TRBD2. The sample consisted of memory CD4+ T cells sorted from blood. Subset reported: CD45RA-negative fraction. The receptor's source is a young man in good health. The CDR3 sequence is CASSPGTSADQETQYF. The CDR3 DNA sequence: TGTGCCAGCAGCCCCGGGACTAGCGCCGATCAAGAGACCCAGTACTTC.